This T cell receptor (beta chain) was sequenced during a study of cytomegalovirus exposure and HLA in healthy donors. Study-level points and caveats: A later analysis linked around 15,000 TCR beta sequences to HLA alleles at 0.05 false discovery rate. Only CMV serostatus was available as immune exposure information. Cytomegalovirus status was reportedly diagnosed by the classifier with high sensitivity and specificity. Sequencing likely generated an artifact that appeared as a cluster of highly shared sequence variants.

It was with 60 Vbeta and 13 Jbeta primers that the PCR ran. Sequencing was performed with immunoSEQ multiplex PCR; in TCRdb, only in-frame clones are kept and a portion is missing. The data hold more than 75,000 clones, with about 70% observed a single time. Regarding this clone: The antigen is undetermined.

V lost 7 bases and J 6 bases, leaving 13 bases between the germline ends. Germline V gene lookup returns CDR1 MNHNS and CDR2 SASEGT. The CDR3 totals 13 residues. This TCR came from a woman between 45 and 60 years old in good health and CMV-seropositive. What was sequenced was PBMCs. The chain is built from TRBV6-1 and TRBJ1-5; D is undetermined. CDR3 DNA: TGTGCCAGCACCTCGGTTGGTAGTCAGCCCCAGCATTTT. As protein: CASTSVGSQPQHF.